This T cell receptor (beta chain) appears in the sequencing data of a study of blood T cell repertoires in COVID-19 (dated by TCRdb to the early 2020s). A note on the overall study: Samples covering the acute and convalescent phases of COVID-19 were provided by collaborators in the United States, Italy and Spain. Samples were obtained from the ongoing ImmuneRACE study (first 160 participants) and from approximately 1,200 subjects provided by 6 global collaborators. The repertoires were released in a freely available public database intended as a resource for research on the immune response to SARS-CoV-2. Deeply sampled blood TCRbeta repertoires from subjects exposed to, actively infected with, or recovered from COVID-19 were included in the dataset. HLA class I and class II types, where available, came from metadata supplied by the sample provider rather than from assay-based typing. Sample metadata almost always included a de-identified subject ID, COVID-19 status, age in years and sex. The prospective study material was composed of cDNA or gDNA derived from T cells, B-cell-depleted T cells, or PBMCs.

CDR3 length: 13 amino acids, cysteine to phenylalanine. The read is trimmed to its CDR3 DNA, 39 bases read in frame from base 1. The CDR1 and CDR2 encoded by the germline V gene are MDHEN and SYDVKM. V and J are trimmed by 7 bases and 8 bases, and the gene matches miss 3 bases of the junction. Results the study describes overall, beyond this receptor: The quantity of clinical and demographic metadata differed by source and by participant and was supplied without curation.

TCRbeta CDR3 regions were amplified from genomic DNA using the immunoSEQ Assay, a bias-controlled multiplex PCR. Processing in the source paper ran as follows. The number of nucleated cells in each sample was estimated by amplification of reference gene primers within the assay. To quantify the absolute abundance of each unique TCRbeta CDR3 rearrangement, sequence reads were collapsed and filtered. For each sample, productive Simpson clonality was calculated as the square root of Simpson's diversity index over productive rearrangements. TCRdb took this table from immuneACCESS and kept in-frame rearrangements with V and J called. Such tables lack part of the clones; where checked against another copy, unresolved V genes explain under half of the gap, and the rest is unexplained. V and J calls and clone size come straight from that table; D and trimming were deduced from the DNA. In all, the sample holds 190,000 or so clones, and about 81% of those were seen once. The top ten clones comprise nearly 9.5% of the sample.

Participants in the prospective study were enrolled through a virtual design, were aged about 18 to 100 years, and lived in approximately 24 United States geographic areas. In the prospective study, participants were assigned to cohorts based on the clinical history participants reported in a screening survey and a study questionnaire. Recovered participants in ImmuneRACE Cohort 3 were defined as having two consecutive negative NP/OP PCR tests, clearance from a healthcare professional, or resolution of symptoms. In the prospective study, whole blood, serum and a nasopharyngeal or oropharyngeal swab were collected from each participant by mobile phlebotomists. Over a roughly 2-month period, participants in the prospective study had the option of providing additional blood draws and questionnaires. Before DNA extraction, prospective study blood samples were shipped either frozen or at room temperature.

Of note for this clone: Its antigen target is currently unknown. No clone much larger than this one lies a single base away; base qualities are absent.

Sequencing was carried out using PBMCs or T cells enriched from blood (not recorded which). The receptor was isolated from a man in his forties or fifties who had recovered from COVID-19. The chain employs TRBV28 and TRBJ2-2; a stretch of 11 junction bases matches TRBD2. The nucleotides are TGTGCCAGCAAAAGGACTAGCGGGGGGGAGCTGTTTTTT. Its product reads: CASKRTSGGELFF.